This T cell receptor (beta chain) comes out of a study of neoadjuvant anti-PD-1 for oral cavity cancer (dated by TCRdb to 2020 to 2023). About the full investigation: Before curative-intent surgical resection, most patients were given three to four biweekly doses of nivolumab at 3 mg/kg. Responders were defined as patients with complete response, partial response or stable disease by RECIST 1.1; non-responders were defined as patients with progression. Patients who did not progress were given a fourth nivolumab dose at about day 43 and had definitive surgical resection on days 50-56. A roughly 33% response rate was observed in the parent correlative cohort, in which over 9 patients were included.

Per the publication, the time point label means: after neoadjuvant nivolumab, at surgical resection. Patients had been newly diagnosed with stage II-IVA oral cavity squamous cell carcinoma, and no prior systemic or radiation treatment had been given to the patients. The cohort was composed of patients with HPV-negative, locally advanced oral cavity squamous cell carcinoma. No culture maintenance or expansion was done, as the peripheral blood mononuclear cells went straight to analysis. The samples were obtained from a longitudinal correlative study of a single-arm phase II trial testing neoadjuvant nivolumab in oral cavity squamous cell carcinoma. Genomic DNA-based TCRbeta sequencing was performed on subject-matched pre- and post-treatment PBMCs and tumors from three responders and three non-responders. Peripheral blood mononuclear cells were collected before nivolumab treatment and were collected again after treatment, at the time of surgery. The Maxwell RSC DNA from Cells kit was used to extract genomic DNA from PBMCs.

Reading from cysteine to phenylalanine, the CDR3 counts 14 amino acids. The sequence is cut down to CDR3 DNA, 42 bases in frame from base 1. CDR1 and CDR2 are read off the germline V gene as SGHTA and FQGNSA. At the junction V is shortened by 0 bases and J by 6 bases, with 12 bases in between. What the work shows at the level of the full study, not this receptor alone: TCR analyses included only a few patients per response group, and the authors called for larger cohorts for validation. Higher pretreatment blood Treg/Th17 ratios correlated with both higher pretreatment blood TCRbeta clonality and lower post-treatment tumor TCRbeta clonality. Within PBMCs, T cell clonality (Gini index) was significantly higher in non-responders than responders after neoadjuvant nivolumab.

For deep sequencing, PBMC libraries mostly used 400 to 500 ng of input genomic DNA, with six replicates for each sample. The immunoSEQ hsTCRbeta kit was used to prepare TCRbeta libraries according to the manufacturer's instructions. An Illumina NovaSeq 6000 S4 flow cell was used to sequence the final libraries, which had first been combined to 3 nM. In the original analysis: The immunoSEQ Analyzer was used for raw data preprocessing and quality control. The analysis was limited to productive rearrangements, and each clonotype was defined by a unique CDR3 amino acid sequence. Repertoire clonality was estimated as the Gini-Simpson index, computed with the R package tcR. Student's t test was used to compare Gini indices, while Pearson correlation assessed associations with tumor size change. As stored in TCRdb, this immuneACCESS dataset retains in-frame rearrangements with V and J assigned. A fraction of the clones does not appear; measured against another copy, unresolved V genes explain less than half of the discrepancy, and the remainder lacks a known reason. V, J and clone size were drawn from that table, and D and trimming were deduced from the DNA. The sample table shows roughly 32,000 clones, and approximately 80% are seen once. Together, the top ten hold under 3.5% of the sample.

The sample holds one count of this clone. Its antigen is currently not known. No much larger clonotype is one base removed from it; base qualities were not supplied. The receptor was derived from a person aged 35-79 years with oral cavity squamous cell carcinoma. Sequenced material: PBMCs, taken after nivolumab (anti-PD-1) treatment. The chain uses TRBV7-2 and TRBJ2-7, with the identity of the D gene unclear. The CDR3 corresponds to CASSLAGRASEQYF. The nucleotides are TGTGCCAGCAGCTTAGCTGGTAGGGCGAGCGAGCAGTACTTC.